The 25 T cell receptor beta chains given below trace back to one sample, sequenced in a study of shared T cell receptors in the human thymus. Using immunoSEQ multiplex PCR, the repertoire was profiled, and TCRdb retains in-frame clones only, with some absent. The table lists hundreds of thousands of clones, roughly 90% of them singletons. This sample also appeared in a second study, on human thymus T cells.

Sequencing used thymocytes. Every receptor here comes from a boy under two years old with a congenital heart defect.

The chain is built from TRBV7-2 and TRBJ2-3; a possible D gene is TRBD2 (6 bases). This CDR3 contains 16 residues. V lost 5 bases and J lost 3, with 18 bases in between. Looked up from germline, CDR1 is SGHTA and CDR2 is FQGNSA. CDR3 sequence: CASSRRGATRTDTQYF. DNA of the CDR3: TGTGCCAGCAGCAGACGCGGGGCAACACGGACAGATACGCAGTATTTT.

The rearrangement joins TRBV7-8 to TRBJ2-3, with D tentatively TRBD1 (7 bases). The germline CDR1 and CDR2 sequences are SGHVS and FQNEAQ. V gave up 4 bases and J gave up 5 bases, with 16 bases separating them. The length of the CDR3 is 15 residues. CDR3 region: CASSSREQGEDTQYF. The CDR3 DNA is TGTGCCAGCAGCTCCCGGGAGCAGGGGGAAGATACGCAGTATTTT.

The gene calls are TRBV5-5 and TRBJ2-1, with 9 bases matching TRBD2. V was clipped by 4 bases and J by 1 base; unmatched bases: 6. Per the germline V gene, CDR1 is SGHKS and CDR2 is YYEKEE (reference sequence). There are 16 residues in the CDR3. Written as DNA, the CDR3 is TGTGCCAGCAGCCCGGGGAGCGGGAGGTCCTACAATGAGCAGTTCTTC. It encodes CASSPGSGRSYNEQFF.

J is TRBJ1-4 and V is TRBV4-3, with D unresolved. CDR3 length equals 16 residues. Germline V gene data show CDR1 as LGHNA and CDR2 as YSLEER. V lost 0 bases and J lost 3, with 11 bases in between. This CDR3 reads CASSQDGMEPNEKLFF. CDR3 coding DNA: TGCGCCAGCAGCCAAGATGGAATGGAGCCTAATGAAAAACTGTTTTTT.

Here the CDR3 DNA reads TGCAGCGTTACTAGCGGCCAGGGCTACAATGAGCAGTTCTTC. It yields the protein CSVTSGQGYNEQFF. The rearrangement uses TRBV29-1 and TRBJ2-1; 8 bases agree with TRBD2. The germline gives CDR1 SQVTM, CDR2 ANQGSEA. The CDR3 runs to 14 residues. V was clipped by 5 bases and J by 3 bases; unmatched bases: 6.

The genes are TRBV30 and TRBJ2-7; 9 bases fit TRBD1. Germline CDR1 and CDR2: GTSNPN and SVGIG (reference sequence). This CDR3 has 14 amino acids. The trim removed 1 base at V and 2 bases at J, leaving 3 bases unmatched. CDR3 sequence reads: CAWSANRGPYEQYF. In DNA, the CDR3 is TGTGCCTGGAGTGCGAACAGGGGGCCCTACGAGCAGTACTTC.

J is TRBJ2-7 and V is TRBV5-1; 10 bases are a match to TRBD2. This CDR3 region has 16 residues. Germline assignment: CDR1 SGHRS and CDR2 YFSETQ. V was clipped by 4 bases and J by 3 bases; unmatched bases: 10. The CDR3 loop reads CASSPTTSGYYYEQYF. Written as DNA, the CDR3 is TGCGCCAGCAGCCCAACGACTAGCGGGTATTACTACGAGCAGTACTTC.

The chain joins TRBV19 to TRBJ1-5; tentative D call: TRBD1 (5 bases). Germline lookup yields CDR1 LNHDA and CDR2 SQIVND (reference sequence). The CDR3 sequence is 18 residues long. Trimming removed 3 bases at V and 2 bases at J, with 20 bases between. CDR3 coding DNA: TGTGCCAGTAGTATGGCAGGGCCGGTCCCTGGGGGCAATCAGCCCCAGCATTTT. Residues: CASSMAGPVPGGNQPQHF.

The genes are TRBV4-2 and TRBJ2-5; 12 bases fit TRBD2. V lost 5 bases and J lost 5; bases outside the gene matches: 15. CDR1 is LGHNA, CDR2 YNFKEQ, per germline. The CDR3 totals 18 residues. Here the CDR3 reads CASSEDRRLAGEVETQYF. The CDR3 DNA reads TGTGCCAGCAGCGAGGACAGGCGACTAGCGGGAGAGGTGGAGACCCAGTACTTC.

The chain couples TRBV15 to TRBJ2-7; 15 nucleotides line up with TRBD2. Germline CDR1 reads LNHNV; CDR2 reads YYDKDF (reference sequence). With 1 base clipped from V and 4 bases from J, the junction kept 17 bases outside the gene matches. The CDR3 length is 21 residues. CDR3: CATSRAPRTSGRGTGFYEQYF. The CDR3 DNA reads as TGTGCCACCAGCAGAGCTCCCCGGACTAGCGGGAGGGGTACGGGGTTTTACGAGCAGTACTTC. Variable domain in full (rest from reference TRBV15 and TRBJ2-7): DAMVIQNPRYQVTQFGKPVTLSCSQTLNHNVMYWYQQKSSQAPKLLFHYYDKDFNNEADTPDNFQSRRPNTSFCFLDIRSPGLGDTAMYLCATSRAPRTSGRGTGFYEQYFGPGTRLTVT.

The CDR3 sequence is CASSQNTEAFF. Written as DNA, the CDR3 is TGTGCCAGCAGTCAGAACACTGAAGCTTTCTTT. The V call is TRBV25-1, the J call TRBJ1-1; the D is unclear. Germline values: CDR1 MGHDK, CDR2 SYGVNS. The V end lost 5 bases, the J end lost 1 base, and 2 bases lay between the germline ends. The CDR3 sequence is 11 residues long.

This rearrangement joins TRBV28 to TRBJ1-6; maybe TRBD1 (5 bases). The CDR3 is 13 residues long. Looked up from germline, CDR1 is MDHEN and CDR2 is SYDVKM. The V and J ends lost 3 bases and 10 bases respectively, with 10 bases between them. CDR3 protein: CASSLQGHSPLHF. Here the CDR3 DNA reads TGTGCCAGCAGTTTGCAGGGCCACTCACCCCTCCACTTT.

The V call is TRBV18, the J call TRBJ2-1; 7 bases line up with TRBD2. The J segment lost 7 bases and the V segment lost 5 bases, leaving 8 bases of the junction unmatched. CDR3 length equals 14 residues. Per the germline V gene, CDR1 is KGHSH and CDR2 is LQKENI. Here the CDR3 DNA reads TGTGCCAGCTCAGATCTCGCGGGGGTTAATGAGCAGTTCTTC. It is translated as CASSDLAGVNEQFF.

The J gene is TRBJ2-7, the V gene TRBV7-9; TRBD2 is a possible D gene (5 bases). The CDR3 sequence is 14 residues long. Trimming took 5 bases from V and 0 from J, leaving 11 bases between them. Looked up from germline, CDR1 is SEHNR and CDR2 is FQNEAQ (reference sequence). The DNA for the CDR3 is TGTGCCAGCAGCGACTCGGGGTTCTCCTACGAGCAGTACTTC. This codes for CASSDSGFSYEQYF.

Notes on this clone: Additional DNA sequences in this sample encode the identical CDR3. The gene calls are TRBV19 and TRBJ2-3; 7 nucleotides line up with TRBD1. The CDR3 length is 14 residues. V was pared by 5 bases and J by 2 bases, with 4 bases of the junction left unmatched. Germline CDR1 is LNHDA and CDR2 is SQIVND (reference sequence). The CDR3 bases are TGTGCCAGTAGTTCGACAGGGTCCACAGATACGCAGTATTTT. Encoded protein: CASSSTGSTDTQYF.

The gene calls are TRBV28 and TRBJ2-7, with TRBD2 matching over 9 bases. V trimming: 4 bases; J trimming: 0 bases; junction bases outside the gene matches: 7. Per the germline V gene, CDR1 is MDHEN and CDR2 is SYDVKM. The CDR3 is 16 amino acids. The CDR3 sequence is CASSSLAGGSSYEQYF. The CDR3 bases are TGTGCCAGCAGTTCCCTCGCGGGAGGGAGCTCCTACGAGCAGTACTTC.

V usage is TRBV6-5 and J usage is TRBJ2-3, with 9 bases fitting TRBD2. Germline CDR1 MNHEY, CDR2 SVGAGI. This CDR3 is 15 amino acids long. Losses at the gene ends were 2 bases for V and 4 bases for J; bases not matched to a gene: 4. The CDR3 is CASSYVAGVPDTQYF. The CDR3, as DNA: TGTGCCAGCAGTTACGTAGCGGGAGTTCCAGATACGCAGTATTTT.

The chain carries TRBV27 and TRBJ2-1; 8 bases map to TRBD2. The length of the CDR3 is 16 residues. The germline gives CDR1 MNHEY, CDR2 SMNVEV (reference sequence). Trimming took 3 bases from V and 8 from J; bases not matched to a gene: 12. This chain's CDR3 is CASSFWVAGRFHEQFF. CDR3 sequence (DNA): TGTGCCAGCAGTTTCTGGGTAGCGGGACGGTTCCATGAGCAGTTCTTC.

This clone was detected only once. This chain links TRBV10-2 with TRBJ1-1; 9 bases line up with TRBD1. CDR3 size: 14 residues. In germline, CDR1 is WSHSY, CDR2 SAAADI. The junction had 2 bases not matched to a gene; V was cut back by 4 bases and J by 2 bases. The CDR3 DNA follows: TGCGCCAGCAGTGGGGACAGGGACAACACTGAAGCTTTCTTT. This gives the protein CASSGDRDNTEAFF.

The gene calls are TRBV30 and TRBJ2-1, with no clear D. The V gene lost 0 bases and the J gene lost 6 bases, with 12 bases spanning the gap. The CDR3 covers 14 residues. Per the germline V gene, CDR1 is GTSNPN and CDR2 is SVGIG (reference sequence). CDR3 sequence: CAWSVPSSFNEQFF. The CDR3 coding sequence is TGTGCCTGGAGTGTTCCCTCTAGTTTCAATGAGCAGTTCTTC. Complete variable domain (other parts from reference TRBV30 and TRBJ2-1): SQTIHQWPATLVQPVGSPLSLECTVEGTSNPNLYWYRQAAGRGLQLLFYSVGIGQISSEVPQNLSASRPQDRQFILSSKKLLLSDSGFYLCAWSVPSSFNEQFFGPGTRLTVL.

As concerns this clone: The same CDR3 arises from other DNA sequences in this sample as well. This chain joins TRBV6-5 and TRBJ2-1; TRBD2 matches at 10 bases. Germline-derived CDR1 and CDR2 are MNHEY and SVGAGI. The CDR3 is 15 amino acids. J gave up 4 bases and V 5 bases, and 5 bases lay outside the gene matches. The CDR3 reads CASSQLAGRYNEQFF. CDR3 DNA: TGTGCCAGCAGTCAACTAGCGGGACGATACAATGAGCAGTTCTTC.

The rearrangement links TRBV10-1 to TRBJ2-1; D not certain. The germline V gene has CDR1 WNHNN and CDR2 SYGVQD (reference sequence). This CDR3 has 14 amino acids. V was pared by 4 bases and J by 2 bases, with 9 bases between. DNA for the CDR3: TGCGCCAGCAGTGTTTCTAGGACCTACAATGAGCAGTTCTTC. Translated, it gives CASSVSRTYNEQFF.

V is TRBV9 and J is TRBJ2-7; D call uncertain. The germline V and J ends were trimmed by 1 base and 4 bases, with 15 bases remaining between them. There are 15 residues in the CDR3. The V gene's germline CDR1 is SGDLS and CDR2 YYNGEE. The DNA of the CDR3 is TGTGCCAGCAGCGTAAGCCCCGTAGCCACATACGAGCAGTACTTC. Translated: CASSVSPVATYEQYF.

The V gene is TRBV15, the J gene TRBJ1-5, with 7 bases identical to TRBD1. Germline assignment: CDR1 LNHNV and CDR2 YYDKDF (reference sequence). J lost 7 bases, V lost 5 bases, and 14 bases had no gene match. CDR3 size: 16 residues. The CDR3 reads CATSCSGRRGQQPQHF. The CDR3, as DNA: TGTGCCACCAGCTGTTCTGGGAGGAGGGGGCAACAGCCCCAGCATTTT.

This rearrangement joins TRBV9 to TRBJ2-7; 14 nucleotides agree with TRBD2. Germline CDR1 is SGDLS and CDR2 is YYNGEE. The CDR3 totals 16 residues. J was trimmed by 6 bases and V by 4 bases; bases with no gene match: 9. CDR3 bases: TGTGCCAGCAGCCCTCGACTAGCGGGAGGGCCTCTCGAGCAGTACTTC. Translated: CASSPRLAGGPLEQYF.